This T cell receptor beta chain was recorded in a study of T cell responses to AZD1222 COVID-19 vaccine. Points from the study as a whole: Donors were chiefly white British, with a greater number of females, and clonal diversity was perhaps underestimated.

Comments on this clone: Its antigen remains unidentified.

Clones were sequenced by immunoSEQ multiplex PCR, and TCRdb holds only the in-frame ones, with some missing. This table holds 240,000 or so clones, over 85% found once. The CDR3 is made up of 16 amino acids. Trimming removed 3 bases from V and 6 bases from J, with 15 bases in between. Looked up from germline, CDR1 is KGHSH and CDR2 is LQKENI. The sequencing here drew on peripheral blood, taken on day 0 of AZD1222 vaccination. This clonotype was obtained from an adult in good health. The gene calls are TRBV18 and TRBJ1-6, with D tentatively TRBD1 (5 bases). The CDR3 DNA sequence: TGTGCCAGCTCACCGCTGAGGGGCGAGGGTAATTCACCCCTCCACTTT. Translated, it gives CASSPLRGEGNSPLHF.